The entry below gives a single TCR beta chain sequence along with its context. What it binds is unknown. The data were taken from a study of cytomegalovirus exposure and HLA in healthy donors. The study, taken as a whole, reports: For most TCR sequences rarity was the rule, although some public TCRs occurred in many donors.

The CDR3 consists of 14 residues. Trimming shortened V by 4 bases and J by 5 bases, and 15 bases separated the two germline ends. In germline, CDR1 is KGHSH, CDR2 LQKENI. TCRdb keeps only in-frame clones here, not all; method: immunoSEQ multiplex PCR. The repertoire includes under 200,000 clones, roughly nine tenths of them detected once, and 5% to 7% sits in the top ten. The receptor comes from a woman aged 30 to 39 in good health and CMV-seronegative. The chain recombines TRBV18 with TRBJ2-7, with D unresolved. What was sequenced was PBMCs. The CDR3: CASSRKPDGDEQYF. CDR3 DNA: TGTGCCAGCTCACGTAAACCCGACGGAGACGAGCAGTACTTC.